This T cell receptor (beta chain) was sequenced for a study of CD8+CD57+ T cells in acquired aplastic anemia. Study at large: Quantities of DNA derived from sorted CD4+ and CD8+ cells averaged around 3.2 ug. On average, healthy donors gave around 9.9 million reads for CD4+ cells. Study-wide findings and caveats: Found in both controls and patients were around 31 CD8+ CDR3 sequences. Patients were compared with controls for CD8+ Simpson's diversity, and no significant difference emerged.

With V trimmed by 5 bases and J by 0 bases, 13 bases remained unmatched. Germline V gene data show CDR1 as SNHLY and CDR2 as FYNNEI. This CDR3 has 18 amino acids. CDR3 and TCR beta VDJ profiling relied on a genomic DNA template. TCRdb redid the calling of the reads with MiXCR, one entry per CDR3 protein. The data hold around 200,000 distinct CDR3 sequences, with approximately 50% observed a single time. This clonotype was seen repeatedly, ten times or more. Antigen specificity is unknown. The chain joins TRBV2 to TRBJ1-5, with 7 bases aligning to TRBD1. This TCR derives from a human donor in good health, serving as a control. Sequenced sample: sorted CD4+, CD8+, or CD8+CD57+ T cells (not recorded which) from PBMCs. CDR3 nucleotide sequence: TGTGCCAGCAGTAGTACAGGGGCGCAATCTAATAGCAATCAGCCCCAGCATTTT. As protein: CASSSTGAQSNSNQPQHF.